This TCR beta chain was sequenced for a study of OX40 agonist ivuxolimab in advanced cancers. As for the study in general: The treatment was a fully human IgG2 OX40 agonist, ivuxolimab. Participants could have had prior anti-PD-1, anti-PD-L1 or anti-CTLA-4 therapy, and 40% had some. In three patients, partial responses were observed, one with hepatocellular carcinoma and two with cutaneous melanoma. Whole-study findings and limits: Also present in some nonresponders was a low level of normalized T-cell clonal expansion.

Concerning this clone: Its antigen is not known.

Trimming removed 5 bases from V and 2 bases from J, with 12 bases in between. The CDR3 is 14 amino acids. Germline V gene sequence: CDR1 LNHDA, CDR2 SQIVND (reference sequence). The assay was immunoSEQ multiplex PCR, and TCRdb's table has in-frame clones only and misses some. The sample contains 80,000 or so clones, about nine tenths of which appear only once. The gene calls are TRBV19 and TRBJ1-2; D perhaps matches TRBD1 (6 bases). The sample was CD4+ or CD8+ T cells sorted from blood, taken in a trial of the OX40 agonist ivuxolimab. The sequence was obtained from an adult with an advanced solid tumor such as melanoma, head and neck, liver or kidney cancer. This CDR3 is CASSPLQGNYGYTF. In nucleotides, the CDR3 is TGTGCCAGTAGTCCTTTACAGGGCAACTATGGCTACACCTTC.